This TCR beta chain was sequenced in a study of T cell responses to AZD1222 COVID-19 vaccine. About the research overall: Pooling of second doses given at about 4 or about 12 weeks was done. Whole-study results and caveats: Most donors were white British, females outnumbered males, and clonal diversity was possibly underestimated. Only 5 or 6 people who got AZD1222 tested seropositive at baseline. CD4 TCRs linked to vaccination spanned spike, dominating at 160-218 and 743-854.

The germline V gene encodes CDR1 MDHEN and CDR2 SYDVKM. V lost 4 bases and J lost 0; bases outside the gene matches: 4. The CDR3 is made up of 16 amino acids. Assay: immunoSEQ multiplex PCR; the TCRdb copy retains only in-frame clones and omits some. The sample carries under 200,000 clones, 90% to 95% recorded once. To note about this clone: The target antigen is unknown.

Sequencing was performed on peripheral blood, taken on day 0 of AZD1222 vaccination. V gene TRBV28 combines with J gene TRBJ2-1; 9 bases align to TRBD2. The receptor was isolated from an adult in good health. The CDR3 here is CASSSGLAASYNEQFF. The CDR3 DNA reads as TGTGCCAGCAGTTCGGGACTAGCAGCCTCCTACAATGAGCAGTTCTTC.